The present T cell receptor (beta chain) was sequenced within a study of shared clonotypes between healthy human individuals. Study observations and caveats: Clonotypes that were shared across a handful of donors made up about 5.1% of naive CD4 clonotypes. Memory subsets generally showed lower estimated richness than naive subsets. Generation probabilities were higher for clonotypes shared across all four sorted-subset donors than for unshared ones.

A word on this clone: Antigen unknown.

Libraries were prepared by immunoSEQ multiplex PCR; TCRdb keeps only in-frame clonotypes and omits some of them. The data show about 1,900,000 clones, with about 95% seen just once and around 1% held by the top ten. Cells designated naive CD8 were CD45RO-negative and were positively selected for CCR7, with terminally differentiated effector memory CD45RA+ cells excluded. The CDR3 has 14 amino acids. V lost 8 bases and J lost 3, with 16 bases in between. Per the germline V gene, CDR1 is MNHNY and CDR2 is SVGAGI (reference sequence). The V gene is TRBV6-6, the J gene TRBJ1-2, with D possibly being TRBD1 (6 bases). The source of this sequence is a man aged 18-30 years in good health. The sequencing input was naive CD8+ T cells sorted from blood. CDR3 sequence (DNA): TGTGCCAGCTCAATTGGCAGGGGAGACTATGGCTACACCTTC. Translated, it gives CASSIGRGDYGYTF.